One and the same sample provided the 25 T cell receptor beta chains below, sequenced in a study of blood T cells in healthy people across ages. Using a J-beta primer mix together with a sample-barcoded 5' primer, a second PCR was run for roughly 6 to 12 cycles. MiXCR, applied by TCRdb to the 5' RACE reads, yields one record per CDR3 protein. The sample has under 1,000,000 distinct CDR3 sequences; about 36% are singletons. Sequences were obtained from blood. The receptors stem from a man aged 18 to 29 in good health.

The V and J genes are TRBV27 and TRBJ2-3, with 10 bases matching TRBD2. V gave up 6 bases and J gave up 6 bases; unmatched junction bases: 9. Germline V gene lookup returns CDR1 MNHEY and CDR2 SMNVEV (reference sequence). The CDR3 consists of 15 residues. In DNA, the CDR3 is TGTGCCAGCAGAGGACGTAGCGGGGGGCCGGATACGCAGTATTTT. Its translation is CASRGRSGGPDTQYF.

The chain recombines TRBV20-1 with TRBJ2-1; 7 bases fit TRBD2. V shed 6 bases, J shed 6 bases, and the junction held 11 bases outside the gene matches. Germline V gene data show CDR1 as DFQATT and CDR2 as SNEGSKA (reference sequence). The length of the CDR3 is 14 residues. CDR3 sequence reads: CSAGDYRSPNEQFF. The CDR3 DNA sequence: TGCAGTGCCGGGGACTATCGTTCCCCCAATGAGCAGTTCTTC.

V usage is TRBV5-1 and J usage is TRBJ2-3; 11 bases align to TRBD2. CDR1 is SGHRS, CDR2 YFSETQ, per germline. This CDR3 is built from 15 residues. With V trimmed by 7 bases and J by 6 bases, 10 bases remained unmatched. CDR3 sequence (DNA): TGCGCCAGCCGAATTAGCGGGGGGGCGTCGGATACGCAGTATTTT. Its translation: CASRISGGASDTQYF.

This clonotype has a handful of counts. This chain links TRBV20-1 with TRBJ2-1; 7 nucleotides agree with TRBD2. Germline-derived CDR1 and CDR2 are DFQATT and SNEGSKA (reference sequence). Trimming took 0 bases from V and 6 from J; bases not matched to a gene: 5. CDR3 length: 14 amino acids. The DNA of the CDR3 is TGCAGTGCTAGAGATCAGCGGGGACCCAATGAGCAGTTCTTC. It translates to CSARDQRGPNEQFF.

This chain uses TRBV2 with TRBJ1-5; TRBD1 might be the D (5 bases). Germline CDR1 is SNHLY and CDR2 is FYNNEI. CDR3 length: 14 residues. The V end was cut by 3 bases, the J end by 7 bases, with 13 bases between. CDR3 protein: CASSETAAFQPQHF. The CDR3 DNA follows: TGTGCCAGCAGTGAGACAGCCGCTTTCCAGCCCCAGCATTTT. Filled out from reference TRBV2 and TRBJ1-5, the complete variable domain reads EPEVTQTPSHQVTQMGQEVILRCVPISNHLYFYWYRQILGQKVEFLVSFYNNEISEKSEIFDDQFSVERPDGSNFTLKIRSTKLEDSAMYFCASSETAAFQPQHFGDGTRLSIL.

This clonotype was observed a few times. The chain recombines TRBV10-3 with TRBJ2-6; TRBD1 aligns across 8 bases. The CDR3 runs to 17 residues. J gave up 1 base and V 10 bases, and 12 bases lay outside the gene matches. The germline gives CDR1 ENHRY, CDR2 SYGVKD. The CDR3 DNA reads TGTGCCAGCTCTGCCGGAGACAGGGGATCTGGGGCCAACGTCCTGACTTTC. Its translation: CASSAGDRGSGANVLTF.

The rearrangement uses TRBV3-1 and TRBJ2-1; 8 bases line up with TRBD2. The V segment lost 4 bases and the J segment 7 bases; nucleotides outside the gene matches: 15. The CDR3 runs to 17 residues. CDR1 is LGHDT, CDR2 YNNKEL, per germline (reference sequence). The DNA for the CDR3 is TGTGCCAGCAGCCTCCCGGGGAAGCGGGGGACCGGGAATGAGCAGTTCTTC. Translated, it gives CASSLPGKRGTGNEQFF.

This chain joins TRBV12-3 or TRBV12-4 and TRBJ1-1, with 8 bases identical to TRBD1. Unmatched junction bases numbered 1, after V lost 6 bases and J lost 1 base. The CDR3 has 13 amino acids. This CDR3 reads CASRGQANTEAFF. The CDR3 bases are TGTGCCAGCAGGGGACAGGCGAACACTGAAGCTTTCTTT.

J is TRBJ1-1 and V is TRBV28, with D perhaps matching TRBD1 (5 bases). CDR3 size: 14 residues. V lost 11 bases and J lost 1, with 17 bases in between. Germline V lookup: CDR1 MDHEN, CDR2 SYDVKM. CDR3 coding DNA: TGTGCCGCCTCGGCGGGGCAGCAGAACACTGAAGCTTTCTTT. Its translation is CAASAGQQNTEAFF.

A single count supports this clonotype. The J gene is TRBJ2-7, the V gene TRBV6-6; 9 bases match TRBD1. The germline CDR1 and CDR2 sequences are MNHNY and SVGAGI (reference sequence). J gave up 6 bases and V 2 bases, and 14 bases lay outside the gene matches. This CDR3 contains 17 residues. Here the CDR3 DNA reads TGTGCCAGCAGTTACACCTCGGGACAGGGAATGTTTGCCGAGCAGTACTTC. It yields the protein CASSYTSGQGMFAEQYF.

The chain joins TRBV7-8 to TRBJ2-1, with a tentative D call TRBD1 (6 bases). V lost 3 bases, J lost 1 base, and 22 bases lay in between. The CDR3 is 19 amino acids. Per germline, CDR1 SGHVS and CDR2 FQNEAQ. Here the CDR3 DNA reads TGTGCCAGCAGCTTCAAAGGAGGCAGGGGCCCAATTTCCTACAATGAGCAGTTCTTC. Its protein product is CASSFKGGRGPISYNEQFF.

The J gene is TRBJ1-6, the V gene TRBV4-2, with D tentatively TRBD1 (6 bases). The CDR3 is made up of 16 amino acids. Germline V lookup: CDR1 LGHNA, CDR2 YNFKEQ. Trimming removed 0 bases at V and 6 bases at J, with 12 bases between. Written as DNA, the CDR3 is TGTGCCAGCAGCCAAGAAACAGGGCAACGTAATTCACCCCTCCACTTT. This sequence encodes CASSQETGQRNSPLHF.

This clonotype has just a few counts. The chain employs TRBV9 and TRBJ1-1; a weak D match, TRBD1 (5 bases). The CDR3 length is 16 residues. Germline V CDR1 and CDR2: SGDLS, YYNGEE. V dropped 0 bases and J dropped 1 base, with 13 bases sitting between them. The chain's CDR3 is CASSVAPAGRNTEAFF. The CDR3 DNA sequence: TGTGCCAGCAGCGTAGCTCCAGCAGGGAGGAACACTGAAGCTTTCTTT. The variable domain in full, with the rest retrieved from reference TRBV9 and TRBJ1-1, is DSGVTQTPKHLITATGQRVTLRCSPRSGDLSVYWYQQSLDQGLQFLIQYYNGEERAKGNILERFSAQQFPDLHSELNLSSLELGDSALYFCASSVAPAGRNTEAFFGQGTRLTVV.

This clonotype was seen a few times. The chain has TRBV4-3 and TRBJ2-5; D remains ambiguous. V lost 0 bases and J 4 bases, leaving 6 bases between the germline ends. The CDR3 spans 13 residues. CDR1 is LGHNA and CDR2 is YSLEER in the germline V gene. CDR3 coding DNA: TGCGCCAGCAGCCAAGATATGACAGAGACCCAGTACTTC. Translating gives CASSQDMTETQYF.

The chain recombines TRBV4-2 with TRBJ1-1; the D is unclear. The CDR3 contains 15 residues. The V gene's germline CDR1 is LGHNA and CDR2 YNFKEQ. Trimming pared 0 bases from V and 7 bases from J, leaving 15 bases between. CDR3 DNA: TGTGCCAGCAGCCAAGACTTTTCGTGGCCGCGTGAAGCTTTCTTT. Translated: CASSQDFSWPREAFF.

A few counts support this clonotype. The DNA of the CDR3 is TGTGCCAGCAGCCAAGGGCCAGCGGGCGGAGATACGCAGTATTTT. Protein sequence: CASSQGPAGGDTQYF. V is TRBV3-1 and J is TRBJ2-3; a possible D gene is TRBD2 (6 bases). Trimming removed 1 base from V and 5 bases from J, with 13 bases in between. Per germline, CDR1 LGHDT and CDR2 YNNKEL (reference sequence). The length of the CDR3 is 15 residues.

This clonotype was counted once. The V and J genes are TRBV29-1 and TRBJ2-4; possible D gene TRBD1, 5 bases. The DNA matches TRBJ2-7 better at its end, which makes the J call doubtful. CDR3 length: 13 residues. Germline values: CDR1 SQVTM, CDR2 ANQGSEA. The CDR3 loop is CSVDLDRGHEQYF. CDR3 DNA: TGCAGCGTTGATTTGGATAGGGGCCACGAGCAGTACTTC.

This clonotype was seen more than once but under ten times. In DNA form, the CDR3 reads TGTGCCAGCAGAGCCGGGGGGACTTACAATGAGCAGTTCTTC. Residues: CASRAGGTYNEQFF. V is TRBV6-2 or TRBV6-3 and J is TRBJ2-1; 7 bases map to TRBD2. The germline CDR1 and CDR2 sequences are MNHEY and SVGEGT. The CDR3 consists of 14 residues. The V and J ends lost 6 bases and 4 bases, in that order; junction bases with no gene match: 6.

This clonotype has more than one count but fewer than ten. The rearrangement joins TRBV12-3 or TRBV12-4 to TRBJ2-7, with D perhaps matching TRBD1 (6 bases). The assigned J gene may be wrong: the sequence end matches TRBJ2-5 better. This CDR3 is built from 14 residues. CDR3 sequence reads: CASTPGTTQETQYF. Here the CDR3 DNA reads TGTGCCAGCACCCCCGGGACAACCCAAGAGACCCAGTACTTC.

This clonotype was observed many times. This rearrangement joins TRBV2 to TRBJ2-7; perhaps TRBD1 as D (5 bases). V was trimmed by 8 bases and J by 3 bases, leaving 11 bases between them. Germline loops: CDR1 SNHLY, CDR2 FYNNEI. This CDR3 region has 12 residues. Here the CDR3 reads CASASRVYEQYF. The CDR3 nucleotides are TGTGCCAGCGCATCCAGGGTCTACGAGCAGTACTTC.

The table lists this clonotype with a few counts. V gene TRBV10-3 combines with J gene TRBJ2-2, with D perhaps TRBD1 or TRBD2 (5 bases each). Trimming stripped 10 bases from V and 1 base from J, with 13 bases between. In germline, CDR1 is ENHRY, CDR2 SYGVKD. The CDR3 is made up of 14 amino acids. CDR3 amino acids: CATRPGRNTGELFF. The CDR3 DNA sequence: TGTGCCACCCGCCCGGGGCGGAACACCGGGGAGCTGTTTTTT.

The J gene is TRBJ1-2, the V gene TRBV7-2, with D perhaps TRBD1 (6 bases). Germline CDR1 is SGHTA and CDR2 is FQGNSA. The CDR3 consists of 13 residues. Trimming left V 4 bases short and J 8 bases short, with 14 bases between. This CDR3 reads CASSSGTIRGYTF. In nucleotides, the CDR3 is TGTGCCAGCAGCTCTGGGACAATCAGGGGCTACACCTTC.

This clonotype was counted between two and nine times. V is TRBV20-1 and J is TRBJ2-1; D is possibly TRBD2 (6 bases). The CDR3 is 11 amino acids. V gave up 5 bases and J gave up 10 bases, with 12 bases separating them. Germline CDR1 and CDR2: DFQATT and SNEGSKA (reference sequence). In DNA, the CDR3 is TGCAGTGCTCGCGGGGCCAGAGAGCAGTTCTTC. It is translated as CSARGAREQFF.

This chain links TRBV6-4 with TRBJ1-3; TRBD1 aligns across 8 bases. Germline loops: CDR1 MRHNA, CDR2 SNTAGT. Trimming removed 6 bases from V and 0 bases from J; junction bases left unmatched: 13. This CDR3 has 18 amino acids. CDR3 sequence reads: CASSPPTGTGPSGNTIYF. CDR3 bases: TGTGCCAGCAGCCCGCCAACCGGGACAGGACCCTCTGGAAACACCATATATTTT.

This clonotype has just a few counts. The chain couples TRBV20-1 to TRBJ2-1, with TRBD1 matching over 9 bases. Germline V CDR1 and CDR2: DFQATT, SNEGSKA (reference sequence). V lost 6 bases and J lost 4; bases outside the gene matches: 7. The CDR3 extends over 14 amino acids. The CDR3 coding sequence is TGCAGTGCCCCTGACAGGGGGAAATACAATGAGCAGTTCTTC. Translating gives CSAPDRGKYNEQFF.